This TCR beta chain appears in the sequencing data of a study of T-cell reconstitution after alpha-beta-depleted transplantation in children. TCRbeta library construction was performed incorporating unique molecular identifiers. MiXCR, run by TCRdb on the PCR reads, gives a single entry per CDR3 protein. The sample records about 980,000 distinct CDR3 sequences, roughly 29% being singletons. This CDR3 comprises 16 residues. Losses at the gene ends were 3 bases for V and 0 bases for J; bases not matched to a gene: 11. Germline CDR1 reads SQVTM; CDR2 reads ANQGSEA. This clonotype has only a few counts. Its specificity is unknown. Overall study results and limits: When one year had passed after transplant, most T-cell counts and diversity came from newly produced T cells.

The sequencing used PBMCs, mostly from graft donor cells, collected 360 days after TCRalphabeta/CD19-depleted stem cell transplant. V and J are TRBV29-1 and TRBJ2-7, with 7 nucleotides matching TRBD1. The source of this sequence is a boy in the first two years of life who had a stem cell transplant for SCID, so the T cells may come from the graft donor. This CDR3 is CSVEGVERQGSYEQYF. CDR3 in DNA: TGCAGCGTTGAGGGCGTCGAGAGACAGGGCTCCTACGAGCAGTACTTC.